This T cell receptor beta chain was documented in a study of patients and donors after allogeneic stem cell transplantation. Germline lookup yields CDR1 SEHNR and CDR2 FQNEAQ (reference sequence). V lost 2 bases to trimming and J lost 12 bases, with 13 bases between them. CDR3 length equals 12 residues. On this clonotype itself: A much bigger clone sits one base away, suggesting this may be a read error.

TCRdb re-called the RT-PCR reads through MiXCR, storing one row per CDR3 protein. The data contain approximately 21,000 distinct CDR3 sequences, about 30% of them singletons. The V gene is TRBV7-9, the J gene TRBJ1-2, with no clear D. The sequencing sample was made of blood, either unsorted or a sorted T cell fraction (not recorded which). This TCR derives from a human donor who was either an allogeneic HSCT recipient or a stem cell or donor lymphocyte infusion donor (not recorded which). It is not recorded whose cells these are; they may come from a transplant donor. The CDR3 DNA reads as TGTGCCAGCAGCTTACTCCCACACGGCCACACCTTC. The encoded protein is CASSLLPHGHTF. Full variable domain (outside the CDR3, taken from reference TRBV7-9 and TRBJ1-2): DTGVSQNPRHKITKRGQNVTFRCDPISEHNRLYWYRQTLGQGPEFLTYFQNEAQLEKSRLLSDRFSAERPKGSFSTLEIQRTEQGDSAMYLCASSLLPHGHTFGSGTRLTVV.